The T cell receptor beta chain under discussion was sequenced for a study of cytotoxic CD8 clonotypes in ibrutinib-treated CLL. Across the whole study: Samples yielded averages of 250,000 or so productive templates and over 90,000 productive rearrangements. Regarding the study as a whole: The clonality went up when patients responded to ibrutinib and dropped back toward baseline at progression. The clonality rise at ibrutinib response reflected private clonotype expansion.

Comment on this clone: Its antigen is currently unknown.

Germline V gives CDR1 SGHTA, CDR2 FQGNSA. The ends were cut back, 5 bases at V and 0 bases at J, with 19 bases in the middle. CDR3 length: 17 amino acids. Measured with immunoSEQ multiplex PCR; TCRdb has only the in-frame clones, and not every one. The table shows about 200,000 clones, with about three quarters occurring only once. This sequence was found in a human donor with chronic lymphocytic leukemia. The source material was PBMCs, sampled after 12 months of ibrutinib treatment. V is TRBV7-2 and J is TRBJ1-2, with D perhaps matching TRBD1 (6 bases). CDR3 sequence reads: CASSPRKGGSSNYGYTF. In DNA form, the CDR3 reads TGTGCCAGCAGCCCCCGTAAGGGGGGCAGCTCTAACTATGGCTACACCTTC.